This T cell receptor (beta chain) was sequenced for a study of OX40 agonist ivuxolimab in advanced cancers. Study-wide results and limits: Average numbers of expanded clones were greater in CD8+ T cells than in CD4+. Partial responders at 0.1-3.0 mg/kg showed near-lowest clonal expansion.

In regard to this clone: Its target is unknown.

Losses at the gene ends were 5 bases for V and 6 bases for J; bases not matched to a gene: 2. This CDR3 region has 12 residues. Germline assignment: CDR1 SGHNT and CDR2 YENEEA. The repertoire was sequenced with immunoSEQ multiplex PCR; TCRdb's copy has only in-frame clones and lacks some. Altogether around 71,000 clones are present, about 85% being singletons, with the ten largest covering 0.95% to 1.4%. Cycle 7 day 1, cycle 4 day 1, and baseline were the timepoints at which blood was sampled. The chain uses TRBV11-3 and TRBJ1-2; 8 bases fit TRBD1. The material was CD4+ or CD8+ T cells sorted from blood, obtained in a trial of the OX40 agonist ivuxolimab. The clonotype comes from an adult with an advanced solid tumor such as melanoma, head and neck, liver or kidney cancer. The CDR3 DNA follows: TGTGCCAGCAGCCAACAGGGGGATGGCTACACCTTC. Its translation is CASSQQGDGYTF. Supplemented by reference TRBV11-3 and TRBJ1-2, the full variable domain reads EAGVVQSPRYKIIEKKQPVAFWCNPISGHNTLYWYLQNLGQGPELLIRYENEEAVDDSQLPKDRFSAERLKGVDSTLKIQPAELGDSAVYLCASSQQGDGYTFGSGTRLTVV.